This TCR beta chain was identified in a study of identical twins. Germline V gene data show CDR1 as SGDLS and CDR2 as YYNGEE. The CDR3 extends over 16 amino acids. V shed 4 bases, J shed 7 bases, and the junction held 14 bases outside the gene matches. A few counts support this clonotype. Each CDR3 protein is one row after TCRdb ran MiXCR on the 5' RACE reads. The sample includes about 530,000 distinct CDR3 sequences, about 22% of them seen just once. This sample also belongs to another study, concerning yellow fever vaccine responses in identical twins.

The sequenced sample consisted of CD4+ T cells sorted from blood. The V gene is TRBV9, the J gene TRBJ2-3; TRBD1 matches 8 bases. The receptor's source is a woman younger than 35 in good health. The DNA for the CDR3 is TGTGCCAGCAGCCCACTTGGGACAGGCCCAGCCTATACGCAGTATTTT. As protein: CASSPLGTGPAYTQYF.